The 21 T cell receptor beta chains below all came from one sample that was sequenced in a study of blood T cells in healthy people across ages. Primers used in a second PCR of about 6 to 12 cycles were a sample-barcoded 5' primer and a J-beta primer mix. A single record per CDR3 protein comes from TCRdb applying MiXCR to the 5' RACE reads. The sample records 1.5 million to 2 million distinct CDR3 sequences, approximately 40% being singletons. The sample was blood. Receptors originate from a human donor in good health.

The rearrangement uses TRBV20-1 and TRBJ2-3; D possibly corresponds to TRBD2 (6 bases). Trimming removed 5 bases from V and 4 bases from J, with 16 bases in between. CDR1 is DFQATT and CDR2 is SNEGSKA in the germline V gene (reference sequence). The length of the CDR3 is 14 residues. The CDR3 spells CSAPRAGFADTQYF. In DNA form, the CDR3 reads TGCAGTGCTCCCCGGGCGGGGTTCGCAGATACGCAGTATTTT.

This clonotype was observed a handful of times. The chain links TRBV7-9 to TRBJ1-2, with 7 bases aligning to TRBD1. This CDR3 comprises 18 residues. CDR1 SEHNR and CDR2 FQNEAQ come from the germline V gene (reference sequence). V was clipped by 5 bases and J by 3 bases; unmatched bases: 18. The CDR3 DNA is TGTGCCAGCAGCCAACGCGCCGTTATACGGACAGGAGACTATGGCTACACCTTC. This codes for CASSQRAVIRTGDYGYTF.

The chain recombines TRBV6-2 or TRBV6-3 with TRBJ2-6; 8 bases agree with TRBD1. J was trimmed by 1 base and V by 2 bases; bases with no gene match: 4. The CDR3 totals 17 residues. Germline CDR1 MNHEY, CDR2 SVGEGT. The CDR3 nucleotides are TGTGCCAGCAGTTACGGACAGGGAAGTTCTGGGGCCAACGTCCTGACTTTC. Translated, it gives CASSYGQGSSGANVLTF.

CDR3 loop: CASSQDRRRGAPHLTDTQYF. CDR3 DNA: TGTGCCAGCAGCCAAGATCGTAGGCGGGGGGCGCCCCACCTCACAGATACGCAGTATTTT. The V and J genes are TRBV3-1 and TRBJ2-3; TRBD2 matches 8 bases. Germline V gene lookup returns CDR1 LGHDT and CDR2 YNNKEL (reference sequence). Trimming took 0 bases from V and 2 from J; bases not matched to a gene: 16. The CDR3 is made up of 20 amino acids.

This chain links TRBV28 with TRBJ1-2; D is ambiguous. CDR1 and CDR2 from the germline V gene are MDHEN and SYDVKM. The CDR3 covers 14 residues. V lost 4 bases, J lost 8 bases, and 17 bases lay in between. The CDR3 sequence is CASSSSGRRVGYTF. CDR3 DNA sequence: TGTGCCAGCAGTTCCTCCGGGCGGCGTGTCGGCTACACCTTC.

The J gene is TRBJ1-5, the V gene TRBV3-1; 11 bases are a match to TRBD1. CDR3 size: 17 residues. V shed 1 base and J 7 bases; nucleotides not matched to a gene: 9. Per the germline V gene, CDR1 is LGHDT and CDR2 is YNNKEL (reference sequence). The CDR3 DNA follows: TGTGCCAGCAGCCAAGTGGGGACAGGGGGAACTTGGCAGCCCCAGCATTTT. It specifies CASSQVGTGGTWQPQHF. The full variable domain, rest sourced from reference TRBV3-1 and TRBJ1-5, is DTAVSQTPKYLVTQMGNDKSIKCEQNLGHDTMYWYKQDSKKFLKIMFSYNNKELIINETVPNRFSPKSPDKAHLNLHINSLELGDSAVYFCASSQVGTGGTWQPQHFGDGTRLSIL.

The chain carries TRBV18 and TRBJ1-4; D uncertain. CDR1 is KGHSH and CDR2 is LQKENI in the germline V gene. Trimming shortened V by 1 base and J by 8 bases, and 8 bases separated the two germline ends. This CDR3 comprises 13 residues. The CDR3 nucleotides read TGTGCCAGCTCACCACAGAACGACGAAAAACTGTTTTTT. Protein sequence: CASSPQNDEKLFF.

This clonotype was found a few times. The chain has TRBV11-3 and TRBJ1-2; tentative D call: TRBD1 (6 bases). CDR1 and CDR2 from the germline V gene are SGHNT and YENEEA. V gave up 5 bases and J gave up 3 bases, with 16 bases separating them. The CDR3 contains 15 residues. CDR3: CASSLSPSGDYGYTF. The CDR3 DNA sequence: TGTGCCAGCAGCCTAAGCCCATCAGGGGACTATGGCTACACCTTC.

The rearrangement uses TRBV29-1 and TRBJ1-1; D gene ambiguous. V lost 7 bases to trimming and J lost 10 bases, with 16 bases between them. The CDR3 runs 11 residues. Germline V gives CDR1 SQVTM, CDR2 ANQGSEA. The CDR3: CSASSGPGAFF. DNA of the CDR3: TGCAGCGCCTCCAGTGGGCCCGGAGCTTTCTTT.

CDR3 sequence (DNA): TGTGCCAGCAGCTCCCAGGGAGTAGCCGAAAAACTGTTTTTT. Translating it yields CASSSQGVAEKLFF. The chain carries TRBV7-9 and TRBJ1-4, with a weak D call TRBD1 (5 bases). The V gene's germline CDR1 is SEHNR and CDR2 FQNEAQ (reference sequence). The CDR3 loop spans 14 amino acids. The V end was cut by 4 bases, the J end by 8 bases, with 14 bases between.

The gene calls are TRBV28 and TRBJ1-2, with 7 bases that match TRBD1. After removal of 5 bases from V and 5 bases from J, the junction contained 26 bases not matched to a gene. Germline V lookup: CDR1 MDHEN, CDR2 SYDVKM. The length of the CDR3 is 20 residues. The CDR3 is CASSSDRESIGDPLRYGYTF. CDR3 nucleotide sequence: TGTGCCAGCAGTAGTGACAGGGAGTCAATCGGAGACCCACTTCGGTATGGCTACACCTTC.

There are a few counts of this clonotype. This chain uses TRBV10-2 with TRBJ2-5; D call uncertain. Germline CDR1 WSHSY, CDR2 SAAADI. V lost 7 bases to trimming and J lost 5 bases, with 11 bases between them. The CDR3 sequence is 12 residues long. CDR3 DNA sequence: TGCGCCAGCAAAGGCGGTCTGGAGACCCAGTACTTC. Residues: CASKGGLETQYF.

This clonotype was seen a few times. The V call is TRBV4-3, the J call TRBJ1-4, with TRBD1 matching 8 bases. The V gene's germline CDR1 is LGHNA and CDR2 YSLEER. The CDR3 totals 15 residues. The V segment lost 1 base and the J segment 5 bases; nucleotides outside the gene matches: 3. CDR3: CASSQGDRGNEKLFF. The CDR3 region has the DNA TGCGCCAGCAGCCAAGGTGACAGGGGAAATGAAAAACTGTTTTTT.

This clonotype was seen only a few times. The chain couples TRBV2 to TRBJ1-2; 8 bases map to TRBD1. This CDR3 comprises 16 residues. V dropped 5 bases and J dropped 2; count of bases not matched to a gene: 10. Looked up from germline, CDR1 is SNHLY and CDR2 is FYNNEI. CDR3 loop: CASSLPGQGGNYGYTF. Here the CDR3 DNA reads TGTGCCAGCAGTCTTCCCGGACAGGGAGGCAACTATGGCTACACCTTC.

This clonotype was counted ten times or more. The chain links TRBV11-2 to TRBJ2-6; D possibly corresponds to TRBD1 (6 bases). Germline CDR1 and CDR2: SGHAT and FQNNGV. The CDR3 has 20 residues. V lost 5 bases and J 8 bases, leaving 31 bases between the germline ends. This CDR3 is CASSPRGRGPTLLGTNVLTF. The CDR3 DNA reads as TGTGCCAGCAGCCCCAGGGGCAGGGGACCGACCCTTCTGGGGACCAACGTCCTGACTTTC.

V gene TRBV21-1 combines with J gene TRBJ2-4. TRBV21-1 is a pseudogene. The CDR3 is made up of 15 amino acids. CDR3 sequence: CASSKEAEAKNIQYF. The DNA for the CDR3 is TGTGCCAGCAGCAAAGAAGCAGAAGCCAAAAACATTCAGTACTTC.

As concerns this clonotype: The DNA is omitted, as the CDR3 cannot be located on it reliably, and the CDR3 follows TCRdb's listing. The genes are TRBV20-1 and TRBJ1-1. Germline CDR1 DFQATT, CDR2 SNEGSKA (reference sequence). The CDR3 has 12 amino acids, counting both end residues. This CDR3 reads CSVPPTNTEAFF.

This clonotype was seen a few times. A read error may explain this, as a much larger clone is one base away. The genes are TRBV29-1 and TRBJ1-2; 7 nucleotides line up with TRBD1. This CDR3 has 12 residues. Looked up from germline, CDR1 is SQVTM and CDR2 is ANQGSEA. The CDR3 coding sequence is TGCAGCGTTGGACAGGGAGACTATGGCCACACCTTC. Amino acids: CSVGQGDYGHTF.

This clonotype was seen only once. A junction end diverges from the germline sequence, so it may reflect a read error. The V gene is TRBV20-1, the J gene TRBJ1-1; 10 nucleotides align to TRBD1. This CDR3 has 13 amino acids. Looked up from germline, CDR1 is DFQATT and CDR2 is SNEGSKA (reference sequence). The CDR3, as DNA: TGCAGTGCTGAGACAGGGGGCGATACTGAAGTTTTCTTT. Encoded protein: CSAETGGDTEVFF.

The chain combines TRBV12-3 or TRBV12-4 with TRBJ1-5; 7 bases align to TRBD1. The CDR3 is made up of 15 amino acids. V shed 6 bases and J 4 bases; nucleotides not matched to a gene: 9. CDR3 nucleotides: TGTGCCAGCAGCACCTGGACAGGACGGAATCAGCCCCAGCATTTT. This translates into CASSTWTGRNQPQHF.

The chain recombines TRBV4-3 with TRBJ1-2; 7 nucleotides line up with TRBD1. CDR3 length: 15 residues. The V gene end was trimmed by 1 base and the J gene end by 7 bases; junction bases not matched to a gene: 9. Germline V lookup: CDR1 LGHNA, CDR2 YSLEER. The CDR3 here is CASSQGFLTGAGYTF. CDR3 sequence (DNA): TGCGCCAGCAGCCAAGGCTTTTTAACAGGGGCTGGCTACACCTTC.